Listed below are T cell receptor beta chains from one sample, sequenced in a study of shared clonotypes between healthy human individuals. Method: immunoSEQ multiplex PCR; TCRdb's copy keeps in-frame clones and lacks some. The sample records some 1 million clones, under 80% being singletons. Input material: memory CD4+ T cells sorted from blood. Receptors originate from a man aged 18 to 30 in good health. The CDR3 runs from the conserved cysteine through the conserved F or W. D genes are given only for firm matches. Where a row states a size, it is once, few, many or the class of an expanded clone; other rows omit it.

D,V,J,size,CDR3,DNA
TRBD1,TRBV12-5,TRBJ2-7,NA,CANGLSTGGKYEQYF,TGTGCTAATGGTTTGAGTACAGGGGGCAAGTACGAGCAGTACTTC
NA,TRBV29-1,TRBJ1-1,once,CSVGAPNTEAFF,TGCAGCGTGGGGGCCCCGAACACTGAAGCTTTCTTT
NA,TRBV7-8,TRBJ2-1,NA,CASRLRDEQFF,TGTGCCAGCCGTCTTAGGGATGAGCAGTTCTTC
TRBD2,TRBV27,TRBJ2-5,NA,CASSLGTPGGTQYF,TGTGCCAGCAGTTTAGGGACCCCGGGGGGGACCCAGTACTTC
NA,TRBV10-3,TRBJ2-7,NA,CAIRAPPGEQYF,TGTGCCATCAGGGCCCCCCCGGGCGAGCAGTACTTC
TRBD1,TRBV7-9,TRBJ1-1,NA,CASSLGQVSTEAFF,TGTGCCAGCAGCTTGGGACAGGTTAGCACTGAAGCTTTCTTT
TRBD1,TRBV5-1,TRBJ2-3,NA,CASSVRQGPDTQYF,TGCGCCAGCAGCGTCCGACAGGGCCCAGATACGCAGTATTTT
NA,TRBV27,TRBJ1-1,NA,CASRQPGRNQAFF,TGTGCCAGCAGACAGCCGGGACGGAATCAAGCTTTCTTT
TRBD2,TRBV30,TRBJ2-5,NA,CAWNAGGIQETQYF,TGTGCCTGGAATGCGGGGGGGATACAAGAGACCCAGTACTTC
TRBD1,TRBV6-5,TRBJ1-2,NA,CASSYGTGGQNYGYTF,TGTGCCAGCAGTTACGGAACAGGGGGCCAAAACTATGGCTACACCTTC
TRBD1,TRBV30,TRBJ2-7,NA,CAWDTGGAAGEQYF,TGTGCCTGGGATACAGGGGGCGCAGCGGGCGAGCAGTACTTC
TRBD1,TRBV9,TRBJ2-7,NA,CASSGGQASSYEQYF,TGTGCCAGCAGCGGAGGACAGGCCTCCTCCTACGAGCAGTACTTC
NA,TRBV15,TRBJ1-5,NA,CATRLGGGGNQPQHF,TGTGCCACCAGGCTAGGTGGGGGCGGCAATCAGCCCCAGCATTTT
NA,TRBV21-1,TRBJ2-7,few,CASSRGRAVEQYF,TGTGCCAGCAGCAGGGGGCGAGCCGTCGAGCAGTACTTC
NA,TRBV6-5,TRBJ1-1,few,CASRRQPTTEAFF,TGTGCCAGCAGGAGGCAGCCGACCACTGAAGCTTTCTTT
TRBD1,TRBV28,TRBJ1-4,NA,CASSLGQGGGRSEKLFF,TGTGCCAGCAGTTTGGGTCAGGGGGGCGGTAGAAGTGAAAAACTGTTTTTT
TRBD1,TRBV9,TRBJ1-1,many,CASSGQGAHTEAFF,TGTGCCAGCAGCGGACAGGGGGCGCACACTGAAGCTTTCTTT
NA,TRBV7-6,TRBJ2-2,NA,CASSLGVPPNTGELFF,TGTGCCAGCAGCTTAGGGGTACCCCCGAACACCGGGGAGCTGTTTTTT
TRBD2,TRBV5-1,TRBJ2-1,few,CASSFGTSGIDEQFF,TGCGCCAGCAGCTTCGGGACTAGTGGGATCGATGAGCAGTTCTTC
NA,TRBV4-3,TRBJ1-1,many,CASSQNHGNTEAFF,TGCGCCAGCAGCCAAAATCACGGGAACACTGAAGCTTTCTTT
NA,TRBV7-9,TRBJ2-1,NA,CASSPFADEQFF,TGTGCCAGCAGCCCCTTTGCTGATGAGCAGTTCTTC
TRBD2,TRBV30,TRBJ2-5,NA,CAWRGIAGLYQETQYF,TGTGCCTGGAGGGGGATAGCGGGGCTGTACCAAGAGACCCAGTACTTC
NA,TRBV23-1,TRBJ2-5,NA,CASSQPPRERVQETQYF,TGCGCCAGCAGTCAACCCCCCCGGGAGAGGGTCCAAGAGACCCAGTACTTC
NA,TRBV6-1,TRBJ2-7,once,CASSSRDSYEQYF,TGTGCCAGCAGTAGTAGGGACTCCTACGAGCAGTACTTC
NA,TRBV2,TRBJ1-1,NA,CASSRNLRAFF,TGTGCCAGCAGCCGCAACCTGAGAGCTTTCTTT
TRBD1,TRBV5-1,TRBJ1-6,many,CASSLRDRGDSPLHF,TGCGCCAGCAGCTTGCGAGACAGGGGAGATTCACCCCTCCACTTT
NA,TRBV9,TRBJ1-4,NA,CASSVAPGTNEKLFF,TGTGCCAGCAGCGTAGCCCCGGGGACTAATGAAAAACTGTTTTTT
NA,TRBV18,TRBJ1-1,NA,CASSPAQGLNTEAFF,TGTGCCAGCTCACCCGCGCAGGGCTTGAACACTGAAGCTTTCTTT
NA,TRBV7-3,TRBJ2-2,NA,CASSPLGDGAGELFF,TGTGCCAGCAGCCCCCTCGGGGACGGGGCCGGGGAGCTGTTTTTT
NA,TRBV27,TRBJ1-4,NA,CASSLSSWNEKLFF,TGTGCCAGCAGTTTATCATCGTGGAATGAAAAACTGTTTTTT
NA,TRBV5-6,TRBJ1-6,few,CASSLALGDPNSPLHF,TGTGCCAGCAGCTTGGCCTTAGGGGATCCCAATTCACCCCTCCACTTT
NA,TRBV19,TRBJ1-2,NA,CASRQGIPSYGYTF,TGTGCCAGTAGGCAGGGGATCCCCTCCTATGGCTACACCTTC
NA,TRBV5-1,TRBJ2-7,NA,CASGPANSYEQYF,TGCGCCAGCGGGCCGGCGAACTCCTACGAGCAGTACTTC
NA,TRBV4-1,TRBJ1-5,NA,CASSQETGARPQHF,TGCGCCAGCAGCCAAGAGACAGGTGCGCGGCCCCAGCATTTT
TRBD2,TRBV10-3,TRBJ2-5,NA,CAIRQAGGLQETQYF,TGTGCCATCAGGCAAGCGGGAGGGCTTCAAGAGACCCAGTACTTC
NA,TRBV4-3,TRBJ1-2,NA,CASSQSVGYGYTF,TGCGCCAGCAGCCAATCGGTAGGGTATGGCTACACCTTC
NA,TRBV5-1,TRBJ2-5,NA,CASSRPERWETQYF,TGCGCCAGCAGCCGCCCCGAGAGATGGGAGACCCAGTACTTC
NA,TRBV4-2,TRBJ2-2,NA,CASSQDTDRRGELFF,TGTGCCAGCAGCCAAGACACAGATCGACGCGGGGAGCTGTTTTTT
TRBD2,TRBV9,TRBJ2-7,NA,CASSAGGLAYEQYF,TGTGCCAGCAGCGCGGGGGGGCTGGCCTACGAGCAGTACTTC
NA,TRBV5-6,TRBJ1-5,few,CASSLGGIGNQPQHF,TGTGCCAGCAGCTTGGGCGGGATTGGCAATCAGCCCCAGCATTTT
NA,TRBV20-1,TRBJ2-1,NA,CSARIKTGQFF,TGCAGTGCTAGGATAAAGACGGGACAGTTCTTC
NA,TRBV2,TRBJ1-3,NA,CASRDSSGSGNTIYF,TGTGCCAGCAGAGATTCATCGGGCTCTGGAAACACCATATATTTT
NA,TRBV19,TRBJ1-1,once,CASSIRQGSTEAFF,TGTGCCAGTAGTATTCGGCAGGGGAGCACTGAAGCTTTCTTT
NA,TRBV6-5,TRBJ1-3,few,CASSRDSLVGNTIYF,TGTGCCAGCAGCCGCGACAGCCTCGTGGGAAACACCATATATTTT
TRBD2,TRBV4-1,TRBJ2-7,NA,CASSRGTSGELYEQYF,TGCGCCAGCAGCCGGGGTACTAGCGGGGAGCTCTACGAGCAGTACTTC
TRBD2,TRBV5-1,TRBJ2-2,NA,CASRILAGGTGELFF,TGCGCCAGCAGGATACTAGCGGGAGGAACCGGGGAGCTGTTTTTT
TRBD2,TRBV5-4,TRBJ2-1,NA,CASSFAGLAGVNEQFF,TGTGCCAGCAGCTTTGCCGGACTAGCGGGAGTAAATGAGCAGTTCTTC
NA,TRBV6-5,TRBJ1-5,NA,CASSPRLENQPQHF,TGTGCCAGCAGTCCGAGGTTGGAGAATCAGCCCCAGCATTTT
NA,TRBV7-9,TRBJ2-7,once,CASTSGGREQYF,TGTGCCAGCACCTCGGGGGGCAGGGAGCAGTACTTC
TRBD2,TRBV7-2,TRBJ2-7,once,CASSFQGLAGDREQYF,TGTGCCAGCAGCTTTCAGGGACTAGCGGGAGACAGAGAGCAGTACTTC
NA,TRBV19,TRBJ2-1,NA,CASSLFAGVRNEQFF,TGTGCCAGTAGCCTTTTCGCCGGGGTACGAAATGAGCAGTTCTTC
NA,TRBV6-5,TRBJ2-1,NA,CASSYSLGSYNEQFF,TGTGCCAGCAGTTACTCCTTAGGTAGCTACAATGAGCAGTTCTTC
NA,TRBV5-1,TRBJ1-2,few,CASSLAEESQGYTF,TGCGCCAGCAGCTTGGCGGAGGAATCTCAAGGCTACACCTTC
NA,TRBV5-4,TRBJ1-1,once,CASSLGGTLNTEAFF,TGTGCCAGCAGCCTAGGGGGGACGTTGAACACTGAAGCTTTCTTT
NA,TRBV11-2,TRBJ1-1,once,CASSYGGATEAFF,TGTGCCAGCAGCTACGGGGGGGCAACTGAAGCTTTCTTT